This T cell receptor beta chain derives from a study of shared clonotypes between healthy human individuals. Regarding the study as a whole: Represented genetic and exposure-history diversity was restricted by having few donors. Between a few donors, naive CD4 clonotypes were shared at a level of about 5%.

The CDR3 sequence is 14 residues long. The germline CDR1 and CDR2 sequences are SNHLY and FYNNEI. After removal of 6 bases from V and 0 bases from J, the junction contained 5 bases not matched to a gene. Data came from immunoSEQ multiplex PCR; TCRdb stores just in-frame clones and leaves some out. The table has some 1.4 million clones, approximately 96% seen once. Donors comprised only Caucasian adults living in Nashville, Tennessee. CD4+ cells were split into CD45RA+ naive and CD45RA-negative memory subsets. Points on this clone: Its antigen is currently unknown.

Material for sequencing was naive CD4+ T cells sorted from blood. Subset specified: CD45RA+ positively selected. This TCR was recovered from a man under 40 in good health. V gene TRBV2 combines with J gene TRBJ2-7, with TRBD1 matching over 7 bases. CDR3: CASRPGTVSYEQYF. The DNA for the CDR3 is TGTGCCAGCAGACCCGGGACAGTCTCCTACGAGCAGTACTTC.